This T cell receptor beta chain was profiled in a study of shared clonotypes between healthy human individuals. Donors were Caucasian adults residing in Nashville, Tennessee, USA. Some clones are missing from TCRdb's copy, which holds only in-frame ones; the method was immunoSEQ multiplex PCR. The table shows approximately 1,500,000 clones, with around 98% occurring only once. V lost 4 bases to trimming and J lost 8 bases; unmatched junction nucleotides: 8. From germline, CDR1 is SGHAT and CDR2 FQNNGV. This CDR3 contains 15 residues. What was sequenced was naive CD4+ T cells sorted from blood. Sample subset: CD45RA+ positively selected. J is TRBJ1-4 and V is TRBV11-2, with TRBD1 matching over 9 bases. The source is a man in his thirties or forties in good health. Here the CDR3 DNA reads TGTGCCAGCAGCTATGGGACAGGGATTGGGGAAAAACTGTTTTTT. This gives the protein CASSYGTGIGEKLFF.